What follows are 12 T cell receptor beta chains derived from one specimen sequenced in a study of blood T cell repertoires in COVID-19. Profiling relied on immunoSEQ multiplex PCR, and the TCRdb table lists in-frame clones only, not all of them. The table shows approximately 230,000 clones, with 88% occurring only once. The sample taken for sequencing was peripheral blood. Receptors were obtained from a man older than 75 with acute or convalescent COVID-19.

The J gene is TRBJ2-1, the V gene TRBV4-2; 8 bases agree with TRBD2. V lost 7 bases, J lost 7 bases, and 12 bases stayed unmatched. The germline V gene encodes CDR1 LGHNA and CDR2 YNFKEQ. CDR3 length: 15 amino acids. The CDR3 DNA sequence: TGTGCCAGCACCACTGGGGAGCGGGAGAGGAATGAGCAGTTCTTC. Its translation: CASTTGERERNEQFF.

The CDR3 coding sequence is TGTGCCAGCAGCTTAGGCACCTACCCCTATGGCTACACCTTC. Protein: CASSLGTYPYGYTF. The rearrangement links TRBV7-9 to TRBJ1-2; no clear D gene. The CDR3 is made up of 14 amino acids. V was pared by 1 base and J by 4 bases, with 10 bases between. Germline V gene data show CDR1 as SEHNR and CDR2 as FQNEAQ (reference sequence).

The gene calls are TRBV20-1 and TRBJ2-7, with unresolved D. This CDR3 has 11 amino acids. The V end was cut by 5 bases, the J end by 1 base, with 6 bases between. Germline-derived CDR1 and CDR2 are DFQATT and SNEGSKA (reference sequence). CDR3 protein: CSAPLSYEQYF. Here the CDR3 DNA reads TGCAGTGCTCCCCTTTCCTACGAGCAGTACTTC.

This clone was recorded a few times. The gene calls are TRBV7-9 and TRBJ2-7, with D maybe TRBD1 (5 bases). V lost 2 bases and J 5 bases, leaving 10 bases between the germline ends. Germline CDR1 and CDR2: SEHNR and FQNEAQ (reference sequence). The CDR3 spans 13 residues. CDR3 DNA sequence: TGTGCCAGCAGCTTAACACAGGTACACGAGCAGTACTTC. Encoded protein: CASSLTQVHEQYF.

CDR3 region: CATSRDKAGATDTQYF. The DNA for the CDR3 is TGTGCCACCAGCAGAGATAAGGCGGGAGCAACAGATACGCAGTATTTT. This chain links TRBV15 with TRBJ2-3; 7 bases align to TRBD2. From germline, CDR1 is LNHNV and CDR2 YYDKDF (reference sequence). The CDR3 consists of 16 residues. Losses at the gene ends were 0 bases for V and 3 bases for J; bases not matched to a gene: 6. The full variable domain, rest sourced from reference TRBV15 and TRBJ2-3, is DAMVIQNPRYQVTQFGKPVTLSCSQTLNHNVMYWYQQKSSQAPKLLFHYYDKDFNNEADTPDNFQSRRPNTSFCFLDIRSPGLGDTAMYLCATSRDKAGATDTQYFGPGTRLTVL.

V is TRBV28 and J is TRBJ2-7; a possible D gene is TRBD2 (7 bases). The germline V and J ends were trimmed by 6 bases and 4 bases, with 19 bases remaining between them. The CDR3 is made up of 15 amino acids. Germline values: CDR1 MDHEN, CDR2 SYDVKM. CDR3 loop: CASSLGGAVRYEQYF. The CDR3 DNA reads as TGTGCCAGCAGCTTAGGGGGGGCGGTCAGGTACGAGCAGTACTTC.

This chain uses TRBV7-9 with TRBJ2-7, with no clear D. Looked up from germline, CDR1 is SEHNR and CDR2 is FQNEAQ (reference sequence). The length of the CDR3 is 13 residues. V gave up 0 bases and J gave up 4 bases, with 7 bases separating them. The CDR3 spells CASSLAGPYEQYF. The CDR3 nucleotides read TGTGCCAGCAGCTTAGCGGGCCCGTACGAGCAGTACTTC.

The chain has TRBV28 and TRBJ1-6; D might be TRBD1 (6 bases). This CDR3 is built from 17 residues. CDR1 and CDR2 (germline): MDHEN, SYDVKM. Deletions cut 2 bases from V and 6 bases from J, with 17 bases between. The CDR3 sequence: CASSLNKDRSINSPLHF. The CDR3 DNA follows: TGTGCCAGCAGTTTAAACAAGGACAGATCCATTAATTCACCCCTCCACTTT.

This clone came up once. The rearrangement uses TRBV7-8 and TRBJ2-5; D is possibly TRBD1 (5 bases). This CDR3 contains 14 residues. Per germline, CDR1 SGHVS and CDR2 FQNEAQ. V lost 5 bases and J 6 bases, leaving 16 bases between the germline ends. The CDR3 region is CASSPEGQGQTQYF. CDR3 bases: TGTGCCAGCAGCCCCGAAGGGCAGGGTCAGACCCAGTACTTC.

This clone was recorded once. The chain employs TRBV7-9 and TRBJ1-4; possibly TRBD1 for D (5 bases). CDR3 length: 14 residues. The V gene lost 4 bases and the J gene lost 8 bases, with 14 bases spanning the gap. The germline V gene encodes CDR1 SEHNR and CDR2 FQNEAQ (reference sequence). This CDR3 is CASSSPRGLEKLFF. The CDR3 region has the DNA TGTGCCAGCAGCTCCCCCCGGGGGTTGGAAAAACTGTTTTTT.

This clone was seen just once. The chain is built from TRBV4-1 and TRBJ1-5; the match to TRBD1 covers 7 bases. The CDR3 extends over 15 amino acids. Germline CDR1 MGHRA, CDR2 YSYEKL. The junction had 3 bases not matched to a gene; V was cut back by 4 bases and J by 0 bases. CDR3 bases: TGCGCCAGCAGCCTTGGGACAGATAGCAATCAGCCCCAGCATTTT. Amino acid sequence: CASSLGTDSNQPQHF.

V usage is TRBV6-6 and J usage is TRBJ2-2; D gene unclear. The germline CDR1 and CDR2 sequences are MNHNY and SVGAGI (reference sequence). This CDR3 is built from 15 residues. V gave up 8 bases and J gave up 4 bases, with 17 bases separating them. CDR3 amino acids: CASQQSGRSTGELFF. CDR3 DNA sequence: TGTGCCAGCCAACAGAGTGGCAGATCCACCGGGGAGCTGTTTTTT.